This TCR beta chain was sequenced for a study of blood T cell repertoires in COVID-19. Study overall: Sites in the United States, Italy and Spain provided acute and convalescent COVID-19 samples.

TCRdb keeps only in-frame clones here, not all; method: immunoSEQ multiplex PCR. Among 150,000 to 200,000 clones, around nine tenths were seen once, and the ten largest hold 6%. The CDR3 spans 15 residues. Germline trimming cut 2 bases from V and 4 bases from J; bases unmatched to any gene: 5. From germline, CDR1 is MNHEY and CDR2 SMNVEV (reference sequence). Sequenced material: peripheral blood. This clonotype was obtained from a man aged 35 to 55 with active or convalescent COVID-19. V is TRBV27 and J is TRBJ1-5; the match to TRBD1 covers 7 bases. CDR3 region: CASSLVGTANQPQHF. The CDR3 DNA reads TGTGCCAGCAGTTTAGTAGGGACAGCAAATCAGCCCCAGCATTTT.